This T cell receptor (beta chain) was sequenced in a study of shared clonotypes between healthy human individuals. The V and J ends lost 1 base and 5 bases, in that order; junction bases with no gene match: 3. CDR3 length: 13 amino acids. Germline values: CDR1 SQVTM, CDR2 ANQGSEA. The study drew all its donors from Caucasian adults living in Nashville, Tennessee. The investigators split CD4+ cells into a CD45RA+ naive subset and a CD45RA-negative memory subset. It was at deep level that the assay was run. Sequenced by immunoSEQ multiplex PCR; TCRdb stores in-frame clones only, minus some. The profile shows around 1.5 million clones, approximately 98% of them singletons.

Sequencing was done on a sample of naive CD4+ T cells sorted from blood. Indicated subset: CD45RA+ positively selected. The origin of this receptor is a man aged 25-45 years in good health. The V and J genes are TRBV29-1 and TRBJ2-5; 8 nucleotides line up with TRBD1. Here the CDR3 DNA reads TGCAGCGTTGAAGGGACAGGGCAGGAGACCCAGTACTTC. As protein: CSVEGTGQETQYF.